A selection of T cell receptor beta chains follows, all from one sample in a study of blood T cell repertoires in COVID-19. TCRdb's table, derived via immunoSEQ multiplex PCR, lists solely in-frame clones and lacks some. The sample has roughly 150,000 clones, roughly 90% seen once. The sequencing input was PBMCs or T cells enriched from blood (not recorded which). The origin of the receptors is a man aged 50 to 60 who had recovered from COVID-19. CDR3s include the opening cysteine and the closing phenylalanine or tryptophan. Fields, in order: D gene, V gene, J gene, clone size, CDR3 protein, CDR3 DNA. D genes are given only for firm matches. A row's size may be missing; if present it is once, few, many or a size class.

-	TRBV7-2	TRBJ2-5	once	CASRYGSAGETQYF	TGTGCCAGCAGGTACGGGTCAGCGGGAGAGACCCAGTACTTC
-	TRBV6-2/TRBV6-3	TRBJ1-1	-	CASSYLQANTEAFF	TGTGCCAGCAGTTACCTCCAGGCTAACACTGAAGCTTTCTTT
-	TRBV6-5	TRBJ1-5	once	CASSYSQGRQPQHF	TGTGCCAGCAGTTACTCGCAGGGAAGGCAGCCCCAGCATTTT
-	TRBV24-1	TRBJ2-2	-	CATSTGLLTGELFF	TGTGCCACCAGTACGGGACTGCTCACCGGGGAGCTGTTTTTT
TRBD2	TRBV5-4	TRBJ2-1	-	CASSLTSGGLDEQFF	TGTGCCAGCAGCTTGACTAGCGGGGGGTTGGATGAGCAGTTCTTC
TRBD1	TRBV29-1	TRBJ2-1	-	CSVHRGNEQFF	TGCAGCGTACACAGGGGGAATGAGCAGTTCTTC
TRBD2	TRBV6-5	TRBJ2-7	-	CASSYSRTSALF	TGTGCCAGCAGTTACTCTAGGACTAGCGCGCTTTTC
-	TRBV2	TRBJ1-5	-	CASSEWGARQPQHF	TGTGCCAGCAGTGAATGGGGAGCCAGGCAGCCCCAGCATTTT
TRBD2	TRBV28	TRBJ2-2	-	CASSVGLAGALITGELFF	TGTGCCAGCAGTGTTGGACTAGCGGGGGCCCTAATTACCGGGGAGCTGTTTTTT
-	TRBV19	TRBJ1-4	once	CASSPRTTRGEKLFF	TGTGCCAGTAGTCCCCGAACGACCCGGGGTGAAAAACTGTTTTTT
-	TRBV9	TRBJ1-4	few	CASSVASNEKLFF	TGTGCCAGCAGCGTAGCTAGCAATGAAAAACTGTTTTTT
TRBD1	TRBV24-1	TRBJ1-1	-	CATSEAGGHTEAFF	TGTGCCACCAGTGAGGCAGGGGGGCACACTGAAGCTTTCTTT
TRBD2	TRBV4-3	TRBJ2-3	-	CASSRKVAGGPGTDTQYF	TGCGCCAGCAGCCGTAAGGTAGCGGGAGGGCCGGGCACAGATACGCAGTATTTT
TRBD1	TRBV6-5	TRBJ1-2	-	CASRPHGQGYGYTF	TGTGCCAGCAGACCTCATGGACAGGGCTATGGCTACACCTTC
-	TRBV5-6	TRBJ1-1	-	CASSLVGGQGTEAFF	TGTGCCAGCAGCTTGGTAGGCGGACAAGGCACTGAAGCTTTCTTT
-	TRBV2	TRBJ1-6	-	CASSLYRDYNSPLHF	TGTGCCAGCAGTCTATACAGGGACTATAATTCACCCCTCCACTTT
TRBD1	TRBV4-1	TRBJ1-3	-	CASRQDRGKGNTIYF	TGCGCCAGCAGGCAAGACAGGGGGAAGGGAAACACCATATATTTT
-	TRBV6-5	TRBJ1-4	-	CASRPTGSNEKLFF	TGTGCCAGCAGGCCGACAGGCTCTAATGAAAAACTGTTTTTT
-	TRBV6-2/TRBV6-3	TRBJ2-1	-	CASSSYGGEQFF	TGTGCCAGCAGTTCGTACGGCGGAGAGCAGTTCTTC
-	TRBV4-3	TRBJ1-5	-	CASSGLLGQPQHF	TGCGCCAGCTCAGGGCTGTTGGGCCAGCCCCAGCATTTT
-	TRBV7-8	TRBJ1-1	-	CASSRTTGTTEAFF	TGTGCCAGCAGCCGCACCACAGGGACGACTGAAGCTTTCTTT
-	TRBV19	TRBJ1-1	-	CASIRRGSNTEAFF	TGTGCCAGTATTCGGCGGGGATCGAACACTGAAGCTTTCTTT
-	TRBV14	TRBJ2-3	-	CASSQDPADTQYF	TGTGCCAGCAGCCAAGATCCGGCAGATACGCAGTATTTT
-	TRBV11-2	TRBJ2-7	-	CASSFAGDEQYF	TGTGCCAGCAGCTTTGCAGGGGACGAGCAGTACTTC
TRBD1	TRBV7-2	TRBJ2-7	-	CASSRDRVSSYEQYF	TGTGCCAGCAGCCGGGACAGGGTAAGCTCCTACGAGCAGTACTTC
-	TRBV5-4	TRBJ2-7	-	CASTTAVSSYEQYF	TGTGCCAGCACCACAGCTGTGAGCTCCTACGAGCAGTACTTC
-	TRBV4-2	TRBJ1-2	-	CASSQASVGAGLYGYTF	TGTGCCAGCAGCCAAGCCAGTGTGGGAGCGGGGCTCTATGGCTACACCTTC
-	TRBV13	TRBJ1-3	-	CASSLRQGTSGNTIYF	TGTGCCAGCAGCTTACGGCAGGGGACCTCTGGAAACACCATATATTTT
-	TRBV9	TRBJ1-6	-	CASSVSGVDSPLHF	TGTGCCAGCAGCGTATCAGGGGTAGATTCACCCCTCCACTTT
TRBD1	TRBV6-2/TRBV6-3	TRBJ1-5	once	CASSSTGFQPQHF	TGTGCCAGCAGTTCGACAGGGTTTCAGCCCCAGCATTTT
TRBD2	TRBV4-2	TRBJ2-3	-	CASSQGGGAIVDTQYF	TGTGCCAGCAGCCAGGGCGGGGGGGCCATAGTAGATACGCAGTATTTT
TRBD1	TRBV19	TRBJ2-2	-	CASTPGTVNTGELFF	TGTGCCAGTACCCCCGGGACAGTGAACACCGGGGAGCTGTTTTTT
-	TRBV7-2	TRBJ1-1	-	CASRLRGLSRAMNTEAFF	TGTGCCAGCAGGCTTAGAGGGTTGAGTAGGGCCATGAACACTGAAGCTTTCTTT
TRBD1	TRBV18	TRBJ2-7	once	CASSSDRGGPYEQYF	TGTGCCAGCTCATCCGACAGGGGCGGTCCCTACGAGCAGTACTTC
TRBD1	TRBV4-3	TRBJ2-2	-	CASSRDRANTGELFF	TGCGCCAGCAGCCGGGACAGGGCAAACACCGGGGAGCTGTTTTTT
TRBD1	TRBV5-4	TRBJ2-2	-	CASSIPGQGASTGELFF	TGTGCCAGCAGCATACCGGGACAGGGGGCGAGCACCGGGGAGCTGTTTTTT
TRBD1	TRBV5-4	TRBJ1-2	-	CASSGRTGGDPSPYGYTF	TGTGCCAGCAGCGGCAGGACAGGGGGCGACCCGTCCCCATATGGCTACACCTTC
-	TRBV19	TRBJ1-1	few	CASSIGTANTEAFF	TGTGCCAGTAGTATAGGGACAGCGAACACTGAAGCTTTCTTT
-	TRBV7-3	TRBJ2-2	-	CASSLWGPGTGELFF	TGTGCCAGCAGCTTATGGGGCCCGGGCACCGGGGAGCTGTTTTTT
-	TRBV12-3/TRBV12-4	TRBJ1-1	-	CASSLNGNTEAFF	TGTGCCAGCAGTTTAAACGGGAACACTGAAGCTTTCTTT
-	TRBV30	TRBJ1-1	-	CAWSEGHLNTEAFF	TGTGCCTGGAGCGAGGGACACCTAAACACTGAAGCTTTCTTT
TRBD1	TRBV3-1/TRBV3-2	TRBJ1-2	-	CASSPPPGGSNQYQGYTF	TGTGCCAGCAGCCCCCCCCCAGGGGGATCCAATCAGTATCAGGGCTACACCTTC
TRBD1	TRBV6-6	TRBJ1-6	-	CASSSGTGDPLHF	TGTGCCAGCAGTTCGGGGACAGGGGACCCCCTCCACTTT
-	TRBV4-3	TRBJ1-2	-	CASSQDALETTGTNYGYTF	TGCGCCAGCAGCCAAGATGCCCTCGAGACAACAGGAACTAACTATGGCTACACCTTC
-	TRBV28	TRBJ1-5	-	CASRLPDRVNQPQHF	TGTGCCAGCAGGCTCCCCGACAGAGTCAATCAGCCCCAGCATTTT
-	TRBV5-1	TRBJ2-5	-	CASSLGAGAGDQETQYF	TGCGCCAGCAGCTTAGGGGCTGGGGCAGGGGACCAAGAGACCCAGTACTTC
TRBD2	TRBV3-1/TRBV3-2	TRBJ2-5	-	CASSQFRGGYQETQYF	TGTGCCAGCAGCCAATTCCGGGGGGGGTACCAAGAGACCCAGTACTTC
TRBD2	TRBV11-2	TRBJ2-6	once	CASKSWEGSANVLTF	TGTGCCAGCAAGTCCTGGGAGGGCAGTGCCAACGTCCTGACTTTC
TRBD2	TRBV10-3	TRBJ2-5	-	CAVSPREQETQYF	TGTGCCGTTTCGCCGCGGGAGCAAGAGACCCAGTACTTC
-	TRBV11-2	TRBJ1-2	-	CASSPSGGAGGYTF	TGTGCCAGCAGCCCTTCTGGGGGCGCGGGTGGCTACACCTTC
TRBD1	TRBV7-2	TRBJ1-2	-	CASSLALTGVNGYTF	TGTGCCAGCAGCTTAGCGCTAACAGGGGTGAATGGCTACACCTTC
-	TRBV7-2	TRBJ1-6	-	CASSTGGYNSPLHF	TGTGCCAGCAGCACGGGAGGTTATAATTCACCCCTCCACTTT
-	TRBV5-1	TRBJ1-2	few	CASSLGRAGYTF	TGCGCCAGCAGCTTGGGGCGGGCTGGCTACACCTTC
-	TRBV4-3	TRBJ1-2	-	CASSPGGVYGYTF	TGCGCCAGCAGCCCCGGGGGGGTCTATGGCTACACCTTC
TRBD1	TRBV24-1	TRBJ2-5	-	CATSDRQGGETQYF	TGTGCCACCAGTGATCGACAGGGGGGAGAGACCCAGTACTTC
TRBD1	TRBV15	TRBJ2-1	-	CATSLEGGQGSHEQFF	TGTGCCACCAGCCTAGAGGGGGGACAGGGGTCCCATGAGCAGTTCTTC
-	TRBV7-9	TRBJ1-1	few	CASSWGERTEAFF	TGTGCCAGCAGTTGGGGGGAGAGAACTGAAGCTTTCTTT
-	TRBV7-3	TRBJ1-1	-	CASSLGTNTEAFF	TGTGCCAGCAGCTTAGGGACAAACACTGAAGCTTTCTTT